This T cell receptor (beta chain) is from a study of cytomegalovirus exposure and HLA in healthy donors. There are a few counts of this clone. The PCR ran on 60 Vbeta and 13 Jbeta primers. Clones were read by immunoSEQ multiplex PCR, and TCRdb kept only the in-frame ones, dropping some. The sample includes around 180,000 clones, more than 75% of them seen just once. What was sequenced was PBMCs. This receptor was obtained from a woman between 18 and 29 years old in good health and CMV-seronegative.

The CDR3 sequence: CASSEAVGQPQHF. DNA for the CDR3: TGTGCCAGCAGTGAAGCAGTCGGGCAGCCCCAGCATTTT. The genes are TRBV6-1 and TRBJ1-5, with D hard to call. This CDR3 is built from 13 residues. V shed 0 bases and J shed 7 bases, with 7 bases lying between them. Germline V gene lookup returns CDR1 MNHNS and CDR2 SASEGT.